What follows are 22 T cell receptor beta chains derived from one specimen sequenced in a study of STAT3 mutations in large granular lymphocyte leukemia. Profiled with immunoSEQ multiplex PCR; TCRdb holds only in-frame clones, not every one. The table records about 2,400 clones, approximately 55% of them present only once. Findings and limits, study-wide: Every T-cell large granular lymphocyte leukemia patient had at least one immunodominant TCR beta clonotype.

The antigens of these receptors remain unknown. Input material: peripheral blood mononuclear cells. These receptors came from a man aged 55-75 years with T-cell large granular lymphocyte leukemia. Some clones in this sample may be carry-over from other donors' samples.

This clone was detected a few times. The chain links TRBV19 to TRBJ1-2; weak D call: TRBD1 (6 bases). Trimming took off 4 bases at V and 4 bases at J, with 16 bases between the two ends. Looked up from germline, CDR1 is LNHDA and CDR2 is SQIVND (reference sequence). This CDR3 is built from 15 residues. CDR3 nucleotides: TGTGCCAGTAGTAACCCCAAGACAGGACTCTATGGCTACACCTTC. Its translation: CASSNPKTGLYGYTF.

This clone showed up just a few times. The J gene is TRBJ1-2, the V gene TRBV5-1; 10 nucleotides match TRBD1. With V trimmed by 5 bases and J by 5 bases, 9 bases remained unmatched. The CDR3 is 15 residues long. From germline, CDR1 is SGHRS and CDR2 YFSETQ. CDR3 in DNA: TGCGCCAGCAGGGAAACCCCGGGACAGGGGTATGGCTACACCTTC. The encoded protein is CASRETPGQGYGYTF.

The chain has TRBV7-9 and TRBJ2-5; maybe TRBD1 (5 bases). CDR3 length: 15 amino acids. V shed 5 bases and J shed 2 bases, with 15 bases lying between them. Per germline, CDR1 SEHNR and CDR2 FQNEAQ (reference sequence). The CDR3 region is CASSQGPGTQETQYF. The DNA of the CDR3 is TGTGCCAGCAGCCAGGGCCCGGGCACACAAGAGACCCAGTACTTC. Full variable domain (remainder filled in from reference TRBV7-9 and TRBJ2-5): DTGVSQNPRHKITKRGQNVTFRCDPISEHNRLYWYRQTLGQGPEFLTYFQNEAQLEKSRLLSDRFSAERPKGSFSTLEIQRTEQGDSAMYLCASSQGPGTQETQYFGPGTRLLVL.

Here the CDR3 reads CASSLVVSRYEQYF. The CDR3 nucleotides are TGTGCCAGTAGCCTCGTAGTCAGCCGCTACGAGCAGTACTTC. This rearrangement joins TRBV19 to TRBJ2-7, with no clear D. CDR1 is LNHDA and CDR2 is SQIVND in the germline V gene (reference sequence). The CDR3 is 14 amino acids. Trimming removed 6 bases from V and 3 bases from J, with 15 bases in between.

The J gene is TRBJ2-7, the V gene TRBV30; D is perhaps TRBD2 (6 bases). Germline CDR1 GTSNPN, CDR2 SVGIG (reference sequence). V lost 8 bases and J lost 6, with 14 bases in between. CDR3 length: 11 residues. CDR3 in DNA: TGTGCCGCAAACGGAGGGGCCGAGCAGTACTTC. Residues: CAANGGAEQYF. Combining the CDR3 with reference TRBV30 and TRBJ2-7 gives the whole variable domain SQTIHQWPATLVQPVGSPLSLECTVEGTSNPNLYWYRQAAGRGLQLLFYSVGIGQISSEVPQNLSASRPQDRQFILSSKKLLLSDSGFYLCAANGGAEQYFGPGTRLTVT.

This clone was counted a few times. The V and J genes are TRBV9 and TRBJ1-5; 7 bases map to TRBD1. V was clipped by 4 bases and J by 6 bases; unmatched bases: 7. From germline, CDR1 is SGDLS and CDR2 YYNGEE. The CDR3 is made up of 14 amino acids. The CDR3 region has the DNA TGTGCCAGCAGCCAGACAGGGATGGGTCAGCCCCAGCATTTT. Protein sequence: CASSQTGMGQPQHF.

A few counts support this clone. The gene calls are TRBV6-6 and TRBJ2-2; possible D gene TRBD2, 6 bases. Trimming left V 8 bases short and J 1 base short, with 11 bases between. Germline CDR1 MNHNY, CDR2 SVGAGI (reference sequence). This CDR3 is 14 amino acids long. CDR3 in DNA: TGTGCCAGCTCGGGGGTAGTGAACACCGGGGAGCTGTTTTTT. Its protein is CASSGVVNTGELFF.

The rearrangement links TRBV27 to TRBJ2-7; D not resolved. The CDR3 sequence is 11 residues long. CDR1 and CDR2 from the germline V gene are MNHEY and SMNVEV (reference sequence). The ends were cut back, 4 bases at V and 8 bases at J, with 9 bases in the middle. CDR3 in amino acids: CASSSTSQQYF. As DNA, the CDR3 is TGTGCCAGCAGTTCCACGAGCCAGCAGTACTTC.

The chain joins TRBV5-1 to TRBJ2-3; D gene uncertain. From germline, CDR1 is SGHRS and CDR2 YFSETQ. The V gene lost 0 bases and the J gene lost 5 bases, with 4 bases spanning the gap. The length of the CDR3 is 12 residues. This chain's CDR3 is CASSLEGDTQYF. The CDR3, as DNA: TGCGCCAGCAGCTTGGAAGGAGATACGCAGTATTTT.

In its sample, this clone was seen a few times. The chain carries TRBV6-1 and TRBJ1-3, with unresolved D. Trimming cost V 8 bases and J 9 bases, with 8 bases left between them. Germline loops: CDR1 MNHNS, CDR2 SASEGT. CDR3 length: 10 residues. The chain's CDR3 is CASGRRTIYF. The CDR3, as DNA: TGTGCCAGCGGACGTCGCACCATATATTTT.

The chain uses TRBV7-9 and TRBJ1-6, with 10 bases that match TRBD1. The junction had 6 bases not matched to a gene; V was cut back by 5 bases and J by 5 bases. The CDR3 has 16 amino acids. Looked up from germline, CDR1 is SEHNR and CDR2 is FQNEAQ (reference sequence). The CDR3 region is CASSPGTGANNSPLHF. CDR3 bases: TGTGCCAGCAGCCCCGGGACAGGGGCGAATAATTCACCCCTCCACTTT. The whole variable domain, remainder taken from reference TRBV7-9 and TRBJ1-6, is DTGVSQNPRHKITKRGQNVTFRCDPISEHNRLYWYRQTLGQGPEFLTYFQNEAQLEKSRLLSDRFSAERPKGSFSTLEIQRTEQGDSAMYLCASSPGTGANNSPLHFGNGTRLTVT.

This clone has more than one count but fewer than ten. The rearrangement links TRBV5-6 to TRBJ2-5; 8 nucleotides agree with TRBD1. CDR3 length: 15 amino acids. Trimming at V came to 0 bases and at J to 4 bases, leaving 5 bases not matched to a gene. In germline, CDR1 is SGHDT, CDR2 YYEEEE. CDR3 protein: CASSLDRTGLETQYF. CDR3 coding DNA: TGTGCCAGCAGCTTGGATCGGACAGGGCTAGAGACCCAGTACTTC.

In DNA, the CDR3 is TGTGCCAGCAGCTCCCAAGGATCTCGTTACGAGCAGTACTTC. Its protein is CASSSQGSRYEQYF. The V gene is TRBV5-4, the J gene TRBJ2-7; unclear D gene. This CDR3 is built from 14 residues. Germline CDR1 and CDR2: SGHNT and YYREEE (reference sequence). Trimming pared 3 bases from V and 4 bases from J, leaving 14 bases between.

This clone was recorded a few times. The chain carries TRBV6-1 and TRBJ2-7, with D unresolved. CDR3 size: 12 residues. The V and J ends lost 4 bases and 3 bases respectively, with 7 bases between them. From germline, CDR1 is MNHNS and CDR2 SASEGT. CDR3 region: CASSGWGYEQYF. CDR3 DNA: TGTGCCAGCAGTGGCTGGGGCTACGAGCAGTACTTC.

This clone is labeled as medium-sized. The CDR3 spells CASRDTGQGLDNEQFF. The CDR3 DNA reads as TGTGCCAGCAGAGATACCGGACAGGGGTTGGACAATGAGCAGTTCTTC. The chain has TRBV2 and TRBJ2-1; TRBD1 matches 9 bases. V dropped 6 bases and J dropped 5; count of bases not matched to a gene: 11. The CDR3 totals 16 residues. The germline gives CDR1 SNHLY, CDR2 FYNNEI.

Remarks on this clone: The junction shows a germline mismatch at one end, possibly a read error. This chain connects TRBV19 to TRBJ1-2, with TRBD1 as a possible D gene (6 bases). The CDR3 has 13 amino acids. Germline CDR1 reads LNHDA; CDR2 reads SQIVND (reference sequence). The CDR3: CASSTYLATGQAF. CDR3 DNA sequence: TGTGCCAGTAGTACCTACCTAGCGACAGGTCAGGCCTTC.

This chain joins TRBV30 and TRBJ2-5, with TRBD1 matching over 7 bases. The CDR3 is 11 amino acids. The junction had 2 bases not matched to a gene; V was cut back by 5 bases and J by 5 bases. Germline V gene sequence: CDR1 GTSNPN, CDR2 SVGIG (reference sequence). CDR3 loop: CAWDRVETQYF. CDR3 nucleotide sequence: TGTGCCTGGGACAGGGTGGAGACCCAGTACTTC.

This clone was seen a few times. The chain couples TRBV20-1 to TRBJ2-7; D not resolved. Germline V gene lookup returns CDR1 DFQATT and CDR2 SNEGSKA (reference sequence). Trimming took 3 bases from V and 7 from J, leaving 7 bases between them. This CDR3 contains 10 residues. Here the CDR3 reads CSARMGEQYF. The CDR3 DNA is TGCAGTGCTAGGATGGGGGAGCAGTACTTC.

This clone came up a few times. Written as DNA, the CDR3 is TGCGCCAGCAGCCTGAACGTGGAGTATGGCTACACCTTC. Encoded protein: CASSLNVEYGYTF. The gene calls are TRBV4-1 and TRBJ1-2; no clear D. Germline V CDR1 and CDR2: MGHRA, YSYEKL. Trimming left V 4 bases short and J 5 bases short, with 11 bases between. This CDR3 region has 13 residues.

This sequence joins TRBV11-2 and TRBJ2-3, with D possibly matching TRBD2 (6 bases). Trimming shortened V by 5 bases and J by 6 bases, and 9 bases separated the two germline ends. This CDR3 is 12 amino acids long. From germline, CDR1 is SGHAT and CDR2 FQNNGV. The chain's CDR3 is CASSVAGDTQYF. CDR3 coding DNA: TGTGCCAGCAGCGTGGCGGGGGATACGCAGTATTTT. Together with reference TRBV11-2 and TRBJ2-3, the CDR3 gives the full variable domain: EAGVAQSPRYKIIEKRQSVAFWCNPISGHATLYWYQQILGQGPKLLIQFQNNGVVDDSQLPKDRFSAERLKGVDSTLKIQPAKLEDSAVYLCASSVAGDTQYFGPGTRLTVL.

The chain is built from TRBV7-9 and TRBJ1-2; D call uncertain. In germline, CDR1 is SEHNR, CDR2 FQNEAQ (reference sequence). V was shortened by 7 bases and J by 3 bases, with 12 bases between the two germline ends. The CDR3 consists of 13 residues. CDR3 region: CASISLTDYGYTF. CDR3 sequence (DNA): TGTGCCAGCATCAGTCTCACAGACTATGGCTACACCTTC.

This clone appeared once. The chain recombines TRBV6-6 with TRBJ2-3, with 10 nucleotides matching TRBD2. The J segment lost 5 bases and the V segment lost 7 bases, leaving 6 bases of the junction unmatched. The CDR3 has 14 residues. Germline V gene lookup returns CDR1 MNHNY and CDR2 SVGAGI (reference sequence). The DNA for the CDR3 is TGTGCCAGCACCATAGCGGGAGGAGGAGATACGCAGTATTTT. Protein sequence: CASTIAGGGDTQYF.